This TCR beta chain was recovered during a study of blood T cell repertoires in COVID-19. Per the germline V gene, CDR1 is SGHRS and CDR2 is YFSETQ. V was trimmed by 6 bases and J by 0 bases, leaving 20 bases between them. CDR3 length: 17 amino acids. Profiling relied on immunoSEQ multiplex PCR, and the TCRdb table lists in-frame clones only, not all of them. Of around 220,000 clones listed, around 90% were seen once; the top ten hold approximately 16%. The rearrangement joins TRBV5-1 to TRBJ2-3; possible D gene TRBD2, 5 bases. The origin of this receptor is a man younger than 40 who had been exposed to COVID-19. The specimen sequenced was PBMCs or T cells enriched from blood (not recorded which). The CDR3 sequence: CASTRTGSIPSTDTQYF. Written as DNA, the CDR3 is TGCGCCAGCACTAGGACGGGGTCGATTCCTAGCACAGATACGCAGTATTTT.